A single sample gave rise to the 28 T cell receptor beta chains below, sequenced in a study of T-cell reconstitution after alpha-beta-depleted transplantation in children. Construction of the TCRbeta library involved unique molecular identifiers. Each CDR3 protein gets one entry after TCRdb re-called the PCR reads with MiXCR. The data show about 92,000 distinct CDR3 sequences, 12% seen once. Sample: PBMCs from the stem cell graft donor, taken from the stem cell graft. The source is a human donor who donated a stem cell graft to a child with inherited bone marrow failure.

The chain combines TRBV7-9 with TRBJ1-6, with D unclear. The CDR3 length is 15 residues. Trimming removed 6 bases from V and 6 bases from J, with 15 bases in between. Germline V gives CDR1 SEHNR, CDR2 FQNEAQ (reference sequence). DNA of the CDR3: TGTGCCAGCAGTACGGGTTTGTCCGGTAATTCACCCCTCCACTTT. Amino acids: CASSTGLSGNSPLHF.

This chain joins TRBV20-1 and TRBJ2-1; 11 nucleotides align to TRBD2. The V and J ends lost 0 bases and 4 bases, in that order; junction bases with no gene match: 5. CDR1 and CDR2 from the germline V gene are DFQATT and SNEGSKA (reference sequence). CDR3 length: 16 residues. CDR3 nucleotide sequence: TGCAGTGCTAGAGATCTAGCGGGAGGAACTTACAATGAGCAGTTCTTC. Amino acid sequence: CSARDLAGGTYNEQFF.

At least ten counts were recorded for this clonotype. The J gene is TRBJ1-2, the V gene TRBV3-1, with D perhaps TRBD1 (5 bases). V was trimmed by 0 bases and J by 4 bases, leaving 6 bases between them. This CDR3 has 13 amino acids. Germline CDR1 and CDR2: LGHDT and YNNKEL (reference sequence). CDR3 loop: CASSQEGTYGYTF. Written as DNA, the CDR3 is TGTGCCAGCAGCCAAGAGGGGACCTATGGCTACACCTTC. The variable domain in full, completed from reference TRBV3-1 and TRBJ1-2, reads DTAVSQTPKYLVTQMGNDKSIKCEQNLGHDTMYWYKQDSKKFLKIMFSYNNKELIINETVPNRFSPKSPDKAHLNLHINSLELGDSAVYFCASSQEGTYGYTFGSGTRLTVV.

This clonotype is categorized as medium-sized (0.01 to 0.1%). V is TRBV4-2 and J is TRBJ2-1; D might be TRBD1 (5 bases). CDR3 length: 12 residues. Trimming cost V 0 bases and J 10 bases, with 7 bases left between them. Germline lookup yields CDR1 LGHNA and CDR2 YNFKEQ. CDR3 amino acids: CASSQEGAEQFF. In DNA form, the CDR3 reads TGTGCCAGCAGCCAAGAAGGGGCAGAGCAGTTCTTC.

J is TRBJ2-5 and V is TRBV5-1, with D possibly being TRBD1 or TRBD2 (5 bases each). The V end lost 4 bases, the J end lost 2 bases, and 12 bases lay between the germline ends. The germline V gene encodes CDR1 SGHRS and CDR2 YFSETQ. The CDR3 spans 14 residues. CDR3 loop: CASSGTVGQETQYF. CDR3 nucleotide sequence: TGCGCCAGCAGCGGGACCGTAGGGCAAGAGACCCAGTACTTC.

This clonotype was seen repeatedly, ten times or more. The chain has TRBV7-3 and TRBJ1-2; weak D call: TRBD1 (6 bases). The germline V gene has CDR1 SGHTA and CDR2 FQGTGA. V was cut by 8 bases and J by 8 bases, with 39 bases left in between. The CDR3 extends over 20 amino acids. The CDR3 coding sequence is TGTGCCAGCGCCTCCTTCGATCTCGAAACCTTTCCGGGGGGTGGACAGGGCTACACCTTC. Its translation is CASASFDLETFPGGGQGYTF.

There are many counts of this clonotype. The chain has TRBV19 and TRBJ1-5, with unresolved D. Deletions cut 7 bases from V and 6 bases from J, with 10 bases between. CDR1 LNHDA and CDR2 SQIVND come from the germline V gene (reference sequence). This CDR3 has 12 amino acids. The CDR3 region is CASNSPSQPQHF. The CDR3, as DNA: TGTGCCAGTAACTCCCCTTCTCAGCCCCAGCATTTT.

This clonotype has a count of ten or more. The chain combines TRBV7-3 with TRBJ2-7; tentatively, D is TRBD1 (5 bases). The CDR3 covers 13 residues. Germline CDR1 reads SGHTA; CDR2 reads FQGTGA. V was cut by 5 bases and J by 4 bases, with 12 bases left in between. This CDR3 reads CASSPKDSYEQYF. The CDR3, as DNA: TGTGCCAGCAGCCCTAAAGACAGTTACGAGCAGTACTTC.

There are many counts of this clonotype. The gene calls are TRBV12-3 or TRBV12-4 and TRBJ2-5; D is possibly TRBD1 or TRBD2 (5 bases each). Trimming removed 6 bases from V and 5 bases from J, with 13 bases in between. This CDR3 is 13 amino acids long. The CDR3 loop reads CASRDGAGETQYF. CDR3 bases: TGTGCCAGCAGGGACGGGGCCGGGGAGACCCAGTACTTC.

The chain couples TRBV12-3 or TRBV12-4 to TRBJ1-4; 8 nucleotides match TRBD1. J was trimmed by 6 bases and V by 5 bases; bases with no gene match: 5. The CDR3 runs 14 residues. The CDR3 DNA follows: TGTGCCAGCAGTAGACAGGGGAACTATGAAAAACTGTTTTTT. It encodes CASSRQGNYEKLFF.

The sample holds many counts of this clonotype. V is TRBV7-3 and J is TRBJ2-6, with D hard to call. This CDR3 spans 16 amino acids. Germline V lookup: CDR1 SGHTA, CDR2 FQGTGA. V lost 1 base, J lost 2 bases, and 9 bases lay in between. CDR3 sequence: CASSLNSLPGANVLTF. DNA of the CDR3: TGTGCCAGCAGCTTAAACTCCCTTCCTGGGGCCAACGTCCTGACTTTC.

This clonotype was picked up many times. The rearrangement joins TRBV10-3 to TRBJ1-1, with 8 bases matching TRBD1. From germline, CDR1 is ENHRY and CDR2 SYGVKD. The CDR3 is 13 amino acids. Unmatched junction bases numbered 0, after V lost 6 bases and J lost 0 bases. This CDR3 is CAIRDRVNTEAFF. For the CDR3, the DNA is TGTGCCATCAGGGACAGGGTGAACACTGAAGCTTTCTTT.

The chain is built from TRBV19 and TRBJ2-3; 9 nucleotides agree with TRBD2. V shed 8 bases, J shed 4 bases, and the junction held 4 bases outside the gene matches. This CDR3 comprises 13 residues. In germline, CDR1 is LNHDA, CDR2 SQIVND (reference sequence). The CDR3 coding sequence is TGTGCCAGTCGGCGGGGGGGGGCAGATACGCAGTATTTT. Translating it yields CASRRGGADTQYF.

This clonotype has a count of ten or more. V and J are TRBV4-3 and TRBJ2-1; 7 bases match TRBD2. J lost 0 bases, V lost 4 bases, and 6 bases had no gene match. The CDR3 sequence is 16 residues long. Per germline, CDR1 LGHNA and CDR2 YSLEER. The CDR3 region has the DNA TGCGCCAGCAGCCTTCTCCGGGGGGACTCCTACAATGAGCAGTTCTTC. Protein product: CASSLLRGDSYNEQFF.

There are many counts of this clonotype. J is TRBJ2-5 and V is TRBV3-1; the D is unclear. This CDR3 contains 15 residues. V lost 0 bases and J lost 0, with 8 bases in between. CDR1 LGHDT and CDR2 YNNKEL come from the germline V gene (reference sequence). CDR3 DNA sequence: TGTGCCAGCAGCCAAGATATTGACTACCAAGAGACCCAGTACTTC. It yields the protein CASSQDIDYQETQYF.

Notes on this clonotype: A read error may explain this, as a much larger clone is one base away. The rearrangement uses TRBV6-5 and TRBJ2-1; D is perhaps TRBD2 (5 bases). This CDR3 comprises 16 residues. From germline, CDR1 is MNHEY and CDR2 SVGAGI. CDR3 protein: CAGSYSLAPDTYEQFF. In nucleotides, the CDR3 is TGTGCCGGCAGTTACTCCCTAGCACCCGACACCTATGAGCAGTTCTTC.

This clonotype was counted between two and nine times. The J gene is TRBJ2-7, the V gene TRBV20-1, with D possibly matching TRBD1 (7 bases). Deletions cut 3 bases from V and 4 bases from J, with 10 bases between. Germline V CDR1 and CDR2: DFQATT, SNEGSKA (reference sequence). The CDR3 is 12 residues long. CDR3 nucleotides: TGCAGTGCTAGCAGGGGGGCATACGAGCAGTACTTC. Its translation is CSASRGAYEQYF.

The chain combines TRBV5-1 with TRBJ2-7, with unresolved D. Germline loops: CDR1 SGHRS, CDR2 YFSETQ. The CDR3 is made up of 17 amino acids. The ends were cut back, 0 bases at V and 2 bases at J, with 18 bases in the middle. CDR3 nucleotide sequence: TGCGCCAGCAGCTTGGCGATCCGTCCAGACGTGCCCTACGAGCAGTACTTC. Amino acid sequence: CASSLAIRPDVPYEQYF.

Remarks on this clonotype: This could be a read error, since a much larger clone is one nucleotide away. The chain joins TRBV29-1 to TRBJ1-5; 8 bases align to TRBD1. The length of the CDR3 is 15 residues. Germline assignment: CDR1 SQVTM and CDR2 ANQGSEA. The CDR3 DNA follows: TGCAGCCCGGGACAGGCCACATATAGCAATCGGCCCCAGCATTTT. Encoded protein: CSPGQATYSNRPQHF. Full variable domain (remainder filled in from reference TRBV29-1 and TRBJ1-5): SAVISQKPSRDICQRGTSLTIQCQVDSQVTMMFWYRQQPGQSLTLIATANQGSEATYESGFVIDKFPISRPNLTFSTLTVSNMSPEDSSIYLCSPGQATYSNRPQHFGDGTRLSIL.

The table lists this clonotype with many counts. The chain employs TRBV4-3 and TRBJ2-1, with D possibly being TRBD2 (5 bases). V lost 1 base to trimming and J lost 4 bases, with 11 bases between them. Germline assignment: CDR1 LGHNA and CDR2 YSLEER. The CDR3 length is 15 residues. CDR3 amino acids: CASSQGSGDYNEQFF. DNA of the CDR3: TGCGCCAGCAGCCAAGGAAGCGGAGATTACAATGAGCAGTTCTTC.

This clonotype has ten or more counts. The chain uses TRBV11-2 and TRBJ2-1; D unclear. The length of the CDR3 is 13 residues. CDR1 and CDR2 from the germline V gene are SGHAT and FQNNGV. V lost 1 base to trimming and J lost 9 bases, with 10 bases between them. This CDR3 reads CASSLVAGPEQFF. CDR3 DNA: TGTGCCAGCAGCTTAGTTGCAGGTCCTGAGCAGTTCTTC.

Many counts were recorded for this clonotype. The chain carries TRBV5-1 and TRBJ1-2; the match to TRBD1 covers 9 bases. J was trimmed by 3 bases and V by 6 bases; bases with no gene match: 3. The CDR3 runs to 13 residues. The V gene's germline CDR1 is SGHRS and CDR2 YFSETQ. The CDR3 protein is CASTRTGDYGYTF. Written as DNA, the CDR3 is TGCGCCAGCACCCGGACAGGGGACTATGGCTACACCTTC.

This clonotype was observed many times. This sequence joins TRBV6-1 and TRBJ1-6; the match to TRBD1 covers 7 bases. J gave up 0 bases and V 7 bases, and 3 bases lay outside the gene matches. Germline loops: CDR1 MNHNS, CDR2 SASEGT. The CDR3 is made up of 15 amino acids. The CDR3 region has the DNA TGTGCCAGCAAGGACAGGCGCTCCTATAATTCACCCCTCCACTTT. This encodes CASKDRRSYNSPLHF.

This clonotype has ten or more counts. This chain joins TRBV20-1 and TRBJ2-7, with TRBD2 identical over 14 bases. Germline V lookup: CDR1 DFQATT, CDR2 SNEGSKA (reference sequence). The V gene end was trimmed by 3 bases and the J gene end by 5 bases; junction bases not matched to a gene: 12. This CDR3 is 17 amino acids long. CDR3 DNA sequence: TGCAGTGCTAGGACCCCGGGGACTAGCGGGAGCTTCAACGAGCAGTACTTC. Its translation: CSARTPGTSGSFNEQYF.

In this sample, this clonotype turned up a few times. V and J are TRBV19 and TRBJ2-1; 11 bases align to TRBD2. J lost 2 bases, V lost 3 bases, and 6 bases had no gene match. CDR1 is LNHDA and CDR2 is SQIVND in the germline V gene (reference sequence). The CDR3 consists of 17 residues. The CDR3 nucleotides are TGTGCCAGTAGTATCCAAGGGACTAGCGGACCCTACAATGAGCAGTTCTTC. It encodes CASSIQGTSGPYNEQFF.

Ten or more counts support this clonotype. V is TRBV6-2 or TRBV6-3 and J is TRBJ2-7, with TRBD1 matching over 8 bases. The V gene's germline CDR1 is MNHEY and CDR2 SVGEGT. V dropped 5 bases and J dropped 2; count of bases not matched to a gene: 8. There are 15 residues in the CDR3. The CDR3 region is CASSPSGGPTYEQYF. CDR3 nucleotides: TGTGCCAGCAGTCCCTCAGGGGGCCCTACCTACGAGCAGTACTTC.

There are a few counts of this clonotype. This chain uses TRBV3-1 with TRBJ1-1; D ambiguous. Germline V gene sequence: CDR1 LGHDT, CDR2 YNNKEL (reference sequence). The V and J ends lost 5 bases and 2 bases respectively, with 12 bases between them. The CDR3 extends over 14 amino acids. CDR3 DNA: TGTGCCAGCAGCACCTGGACGGCTAACACTGAAGCTTTCTTT. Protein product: CASSTWTANTEAFF.

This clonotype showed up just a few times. CDR3: CASSFLGLAGGPDTGELFF. DNA of the CDR3: TGTGCCAGCAGCTTCCTTGGACTAGCGGGGGGGCCGGACACCGGGGAGCTGTTTTTT. The gene calls are TRBV5-6 and TRBJ2-2, with TRBD2 matching 15 bases. The CDR3 spans 19 residues. Trimming took 2 bases from V and 3 from J; bases not matched to a gene: 8. Germline V lookup: CDR1 SGHDT, CDR2 YYEEEE.